This TCR beta chain is drawn from a study of blood T cell repertoires in COVID-19 (TCRdb year 2020). Describing the broader study: The collaborator samples originated in the United States, Italy and Spain and spanned the acute and convalescent phases of COVID-19. The material from the prospective study consisted of cDNA or gDNA derived from T cells, B-cell-depleted T cells, or PBMCs. The dataset comprised deeply sampled blood TCRbeta repertoires from subjects exposed to, actively infected with, or recovered from COVID-19. The repertoires were released in a freely available public database meant as a resource for research on the immune response to SARS-CoV-2. Samples were obtained from the ongoing ImmuneRACE study (first 160 participants) and from 950 to 1,500 subjects provided by 6 global collaborators. The sample metadata nearly always contained a de-identified subject ID, COVID-19 status, age in years and sex. Where HLA class I and class II types were available, the types were taken from metadata supplied by the sample provider, not from assay-based typing.

Study-wide findings and limitations: Clinical and demographic metadata were provided uncurated, with the amount varying by source and participant.

Whole blood was collected in K2EDTA tubes by collaborating institutions according to the institutions' own protocols. For TCRbeta analysis, collaborators shipped samples in one of three forms: frozen whole blood, isolated PBMCs, or DNA extracted from either of those sample types. In the case of this clone: Its antigen has not been determined. The sample holds no much larger clone one base away, and base qualities are not on file.

The immunoSEQ Assay, a bias-controlled multiplex PCR, was used to amplify TCRbeta CDR3 regions from genomic DNA. As for the authors' bioinformatics: The number of nucleated cells in each sample was estimated by amplification of reference gene primers within the assay. To quantify the absolute abundance of each unique TCRbeta CDR3 rearrangement, sequence reads were collapsed and filtered. For each sample, productive Simpson clonality was calculated as the square root of Simpson's diversity index over productive rearrangements. Held by TCRdb, this immuneACCESS table contains in-frame sequences only and omits some clones. Under half of the omission traces to an unresolved V gene where checked; the cause of the rest is unknown. V and J calls and clone size are given by that table; D and trimming were obtained from the DNA. The sample contains about 120,000 clones, around 84% of them found a single time. The ten largest clones capture 1.4% to 1.5% of the sample.

CDR1 SNHLY and CDR2 FYNNEI were looked up in the germline V gene. From its cysteine to its phenylalanine, the CDR3 spans 16 amino acids. Just the 48-base CDR3 DNA is kept, in frame starting at base 1. Germline trimming: 6 bases from V, 0 bases from J; junction bases outside gene matches: 6. This TCR was recovered from a man aged 35-49 years with acute or convalescent COVID-19. The sequence joins TRBV2 to TRBJ2-2, with 8 bases aligning to TRBD2. Sequenced input: peripheral blood. CDR3 protein: CASRPPGLANTGELFF. The sequenced DNA is TGTGCCAGCAGGCCTCCGGGACTAGCGAACACCGGGGAGCTGTTTTTT.